The T cell receptor (beta chain) under discussion was sequenced for a study of blood T cell repertoires in COVID-19. The method was immunoSEQ multiplex PCR; TCRdb's version includes in-frame clones alone and lacks a portion of them. The sample consists of 150,000 to 200,000 clones, roughly 86% of them appearing once. In germline, CDR1 is WNHNN, CDR2 SYGVQD (reference sequence). V lost 5 bases to trimming and J lost 0 bases, with 11 bases between them. The CDR3 extends over 16 amino acids. This TCR came from a woman aged 40 to 50 in a cohort exposed to, infected with or recovered from COVID-19 (not recorded which). This chain connects TRBV10-1 to TRBJ2-6; no clear D. Sample: PBMCs or T cells enriched from blood (not recorded which). The CDR3 DNA reads as TGCGCCAGCAGTCCCACAGCAATCTCTGGGGCCAACGTCCTGACTTTC. It translates to CASSPTAISGANVLTF.